The T cell receptor (beta chain) described here comes from a study of cytomegalovirus exposure and HLA in healthy donors. Study results and caveats: A later examination showed that TCR association rates differed by HLA locus, with DRB1 most and HLA-C fewest. Researchers reported in a later analysis that a missense DCLRE1C variant was tied to TCR beta V- and J-gene trimming.

The primer mix had 60 Vbeta and 13 Jbeta primers. Some clones are missing from TCRdb's copy, which holds only in-frame ones; the method was immunoSEQ multiplex PCR. The table has 170,000 or so clones, less than 80% seen once. This clone appeared a few times. As yet, its antigen is unknown. Source material: PBMCs. The source of this sequence is a woman aged 40 to 55 in good health and CMV-seronegative.

The CDR3 DNA sequence: TGTGCCTGGAGTCGGGACAGAGAGCAGCCCCAGCATTTT. Translating it yields CAWSRDREQPQHF. The chain combines TRBV30 with TRBJ1-5; 7 nucleotides align to TRBD1. Germline CDR1 and CDR2: GTSNPN and SVGIG (reference sequence). V lost 2 bases to trimming and J lost 7 bases; unmatched junction nucleotides: 5. The CDR3 extends over 13 amino acids.